This entry lists 25 T cell receptor beta chains sequenced from one sample in a study of T cells in Graves' hyperthyroidism and ophthalmopathy. Amplification of TCR beta CDR3 regions used RNA as the template. A set of HTBI primers served as the primers for a first-round RT-PCR of the TCR CDR3. TCRdb passed the multiplex PCR reads through MiXCR, listing each CDR3 protein once. This table holds 500,000 to 600,000 distinct CDR3 sequences, around 45% found once. Sequencing used peripheral blood or thyroid tissue (not recorded which). All receptors come from a woman aged 18-35 years with Graves' hyperthyroidism.

The V and J genes are TRBV7-3 and TRBJ1-2; D gene uncertain. The CDR3 contains 13 residues. Trimming took off 4 bases at V and 8 bases at J, with 14 bases between the two ends. Germline loops: CDR1 SGHTA, CDR2 FQGTGA. CDR3 sequence reads: CASSSSSGEGYTF. CDR3 in DNA: TGTGCCAGCAGCTCCTCTAGCGGGGAGGGCTACACCTTC. Filled out from reference TRBV7-3 and TRBJ1-2, the complete variable domain reads GAGVSQTPSNKVTEKGKYVELRCDPISGHTALYWYRQSLGQGPEFLIYFQGTGAADDSGLPNDRFFAVRPEGSVSTLKIQRTERGDSAVYLCASSSSSGEGYTFGSGTRLTVV.

V gene TRBV2 combines with J gene TRBJ1-1, with TRBD1 as a possible D gene (5 bases). Trimming removed 6 bases from V and 4 bases from J, with 12 bases in between. This CDR3 is 13 amino acids long. CDR1 and CDR2 (germline): SNHLY, FYNNEI. The CDR3 reads CASRSGGITEAFF. The CDR3 region has the DNA TGTGCCAGCAGGAGTGGGGGTATCACTGAAGCTTTCTTT.

This clonotype has a count of ten or more. The chain has TRBV7-9 and TRBJ2-2; weak D call: TRBD2 (6 bases). This CDR3 is built from 16 residues. V gave up 5 bases and J gave up 5 bases, with 18 bases separating them. Germline CDR1 and CDR2: SEHNR and FQNEAQ (reference sequence). CDR3 in DNA: TGTGCCAGCAGCCCCAGACACCATGGACTAACCGGGGAGCTGTTTTTT. This encodes CASSPRHHGLTGELFF.

This clonotype was seen many times. The CDR3, as DNA: TGTGCCAGCAGGGCGACAGGGCGGGGCTACACCTTC. Translating it yields CASRATGRGYTF. The J gene is TRBJ1-2, the V gene TRBV2, with TRBD1 identical over 7 bases. Per the germline V gene, CDR1 is SNHLY and CDR2 is FYNNEI. The CDR3 loop spans 12 amino acids. With 6 bases clipped from V and 8 bases from J, the junction kept 6 bases outside the gene matches. The variable domain in full, completed from reference TRBV2 and TRBJ1-2, reads EPEVTQTPSHQVTQMGQEVILRCVPISNHLYFYWYRQILGQKVEFLVSFYNNEISEKSEIFDDQFSVERPDGSNFTLKIRSTKLEDSAMYFCASRATGRGYTFGSGTRLTVV.

A single count supports this clonotype. The chain uses TRBV5-1 and TRBJ2-7; 14 bases are shared with TRBD2. The closer fit of TRBJ2-1 to the DNA end suggests the J call may be wrong. Germline CDR1 and CDR2: SGHRS and YFSETQ. The CDR3 loop spans 14 amino acids. Here the CDR3 reads CASSPGLAGDEQFF. The CDR3 coding sequence is TGCGCCAGCAGCCCGGGACTAGCGGGAGATGAGCAGTTCTTC.

The CDR3 loop is CASRTGQVSFGNTEAFF. CDR3 nucleotides: TGTGCCAGCAGGACGGGACAGGTATCATTTGGGAACACTGAAGCTTTCTTT. The gene calls are TRBV11-3 and TRBJ1-1, with TRBD1 identical over 8 bases. This CDR3 has 17 residues. The V and J ends lost 6 bases and 1 base, in that order; junction bases with no gene match: 13. Looked up from germline, CDR1 is SGHNT and CDR2 is YENEEA.

This chain uses TRBV12-3 or TRBV12-4 with TRBJ2-2; 8 nucleotides agree with TRBD2. The CDR3 contains 15 residues. Trimming took 5 bases from V and 1 from J; bases not matched to a gene: 3. The CDR3 nucleotides read TGTGCCAGCAGTCCCGGGGGGGGGAACACCGGGGAGCTGTTTTTT. Its protein product is CASSPGGGNTGELFF.

As for this clonotype: This may arise from a read error, as a much more abundant clone is one base away. This chain links TRBV25-1 with TRBJ2-7, with a tentative D call TRBD1 (6 bases). The CDR3 has 13 residues. The germline V and J ends were trimmed by 0 bases and 7 bases, with 10 bases remaining between them. Germline loops: CDR1 MGHDK, CDR2 SYGVNS. CDR3: CASSEYQGREQYF. As DNA, the CDR3 is TGTGCCAGCAGTGAATACCAGGGGCGTGAGCAGTACTTC.

This clonotype was picked up many times. The chain links TRBV12-3 or TRBV12-4 to TRBJ1-1; D remains ambiguous. The CDR3 extends over 14 amino acids. Between the trimmed V and J ends, which lost 1 base and 1 base, there was a span of 7 bases. CDR3 nucleotides: TGTGCCAGCAGTTTAGACAGATCGAACACTGAAGCTTTCTTT. Residues: CASSLDRSNTEAFF.

This sequence joins TRBV20-1 and TRBJ1-2, with TRBD1 matching 9 bases. Trimming cost V 6 bases and J 2 bases; bases outside gene matches: 16. Germline V gene data show CDR1 as DFQATT and CDR2 as SNEGSKA (reference sequence). The CDR3 is 17 residues long. CDR3 coding DNA: TGCAGTGCCAGCAGCTCCACAGGGGGCCGACCCAACTATGGCTACACCTTC. As protein: CSASSSTGGRPNYGYTF.

This clonotype was found many times. The V call is TRBV3-1, the J call TRBJ1-1; a possible D gene is TRBD1 (6 bases). This CDR3 has 14 amino acids. V gave up 0 bases and J gave up 10 bases, with 15 bases separating them. The germline gives CDR1 LGHDT, CDR2 YNNKEL (reference sequence). For the CDR3, the DNA is TGTGCCAGCAGCCAAGAAGTACAGGGCTGGGGAGCTTTCTTT. Translated: CASSQEVQGWGAFF.

This sequence joins TRBV7-9 and TRBJ2-7; D uncertain. CDR1 and CDR2 from the germline V gene are SEHNR and FQNEAQ (reference sequence). Trimming removed 6 bases from V and 2 bases from J, with 14 bases in between. There are 14 residues in the CDR3. This chain's CDR3 is CASSESRDTYEQYF. The CDR3 DNA reads TGTGCCAGCAGTGAGAGCAGAGATACCTACGAGCAGTACTTC.

This clonotype was counted only a few times. This rearrangement joins TRBV15 to TRBJ2-7; D is possibly TRBD1 or TRBD2 (5 bases each). The V end lost 0 bases, the J end lost 7 bases, and 16 bases lay between the germline ends. CDR1 and CDR2 from the germline V gene are LNHNV and YYDKDF (reference sequence). CDR3 size: 15 residues. CDR3 bases: TGTGCCACCAGCAGAGAACGGGGCACCTACAATGAGCAGTACTTC. Its translation: CATSRERGTYNEQYF. Combining the CDR3 with reference TRBV15 and TRBJ2-7 gives the whole variable domain DAMVIQNPRYQVTQFGKPVTLSCSQTLNHNVMYWYQQKSSQAPKLLFHYYDKDFNNEADTPDNFQSRRPNTSFCFLDIRSPGLGDTAMYLCATSRERGTYNEQYFGPGTRLTVT.

The chain employs TRBV10-1 and TRBJ1-2, with TRBD1 matching over 8 bases. Germline lookup yields CDR1 WNHNN and CDR2 SYGVQD (reference sequence). This CDR3 spans 13 amino acids. Losses at the gene ends were 3 bases for V and 8 bases for J; bases not matched to a gene: 5. The CDR3 loop reads CASSEPQGEGYTF. Written as DNA, the CDR3 is TGCGCCAGCAGTGAACCACAGGGGGAAGGCTACACCTTC.

This sequence joins TRBV10-3 and TRBJ1-4, with 8 bases matching TRBD1. The CDR3 extends over 13 amino acids. CDR1 and CDR2 from the germline V gene are ENHRY and SYGVKD. V gave up 8 bases and J gave up 8 bases; unmatched junction bases: 7. CDR3 nucleotide sequence: TGTGCCATCTCTCAGGGGGCAGAGGAAAAACTGTTTTTT. Its translation is CAISQGAEEKLFF.

The rearrangement uses TRBV15 and TRBJ1-5; TRBD1 is a possible D gene (6 bases). There are 14 residues in the CDR3. V was shortened by 3 bases and J by 7 bases, with 13 bases between the two germline ends. The V gene's germline CDR1 is LNHNV and CDR2 YYDKDF (reference sequence). Here the CDR3 reads CATSSGTNRQPQHF. The CDR3 region has the DNA TGTGCCACCAGCAGTGGGACAAATAGACAGCCCCAGCATTTT.

With regard to this clonotype: A much larger clonotype is one base distant, so this may be a read error. The chain joins TRBV2 to TRBJ2-5, with D maybe TRBD2 (7 bases). CDR1 is SNHLY, CDR2 FYNNEI, per germline. This CDR3 contains 13 residues. CDR3 amino acids: CTSSYEGGETQYF. For the CDR3, the DNA is TGTACCAGCAGTTACGAGGGGGGGGAGACCCAGTACTTC. Looking up the rest from reference TRBV2 and TRBJ2-5 gives the full variable domain: EPEVTQTPSHQVTQMGQEVILRCVPISNHLYFYWYRQILGQKVEFLVSFYNNEISEKSEIFDDQFSVERPDGSNFTLKIRSTKLEDSAMYFCTSSYEGGETQYFGPGTRLLVL.

This clonotype was counted between two and nine times. V is TRBV5-1 and J is TRBJ1-5; TRBD1 agrees at 7 bases. The CDR3 loop spans 16 amino acids. CDR1 SGHRS and CDR2 YFSETQ come from the germline V gene. Trimming at V came to 4 bases and at J to 7 bases, leaving 14 bases not matched to a gene. In DNA, the CDR3 is TGCGCCAGCAGCCCCTCTCCCGGACAGGATTACCAGCCCCAGCATTTT. Amino acids: CASSPSPGQDYQPQHF.

This clonotype showed up just once. This chain connects TRBV29-1 to TRBJ2-2; 9 bases match TRBD1. V lost 7 bases and J lost 2; bases outside the gene matches: 2. This CDR3 region has 13 residues. Germline V gives CDR1 SQVTM, CDR2 ANQGSEA. CDR3 region: CSGTGGNTGELFF. CDR3 DNA sequence: TGCAGCGGCACAGGGGGCAACACCGGGGAGCTGTTTTTT.

The CDR3 nucleotides are TGTGCCAGCTCACCACCGGGACTAGCGGGAGGCCCCCAAGAGACCCAGTACTTC. Its protein is CASSPPGLAGGPQETQYF. The chain couples TRBV18 to TRBJ2-5, with 15 bases aligning to TRBD2. Germline V gene data show CDR1 as KGHSH and CDR2 as LQKENI. Germline trimming cut 0 bases from V and 1 base from J; bases unmatched to any gene: 3. The CDR3 is made up of 18 amino acids.

This clonotype was seen ten or more times. The genes are TRBV6-2 or TRBV6-3 and TRBJ2-2, with TRBD2 matching over 10 bases. Per the germline V gene, CDR1 is MNHEY and CDR2 is SVGEGT. The V and J ends lost 3 bases and 6 bases, in that order; junction bases with no gene match: 4. The CDR3 runs to 15 residues. The CDR3 DNA sequence: TGTGCCAGCAGTTATTCACTAGCGGGATCCGGGGAGCTGTTTTTT. Residues: CASSYSLAGSGELFF.

This clonotype was seen many times. The chain uses TRBV6-6 and TRBJ1-5, with TRBD1 matching over 7 bases. The CDR3 length is 14 residues. Germline-derived CDR1 and CDR2 are MNHNY and SVGAGI (reference sequence). Losses at the gene ends were 8 bases for V and 3 bases for J; bases not matched to a gene: 7. The CDR3 nucleotides read TGTGCCAGCGGCGACAGGGCCCCCAATCAGCCCCAGCATTTT. Protein product: CASGDRAPNQPQHF.

This chain connects TRBV20-1 to TRBJ2-7; D is unresolved. The CDR3 spans 12 residues. The V gene's germline CDR1 is DFQATT and CDR2 SNEGSKA (reference sequence). Trimming took off 3 bases at V and 7 bases at J, with 13 bases between the two ends. The CDR3 is CSASTGNNEQYF. In nucleotides, the CDR3 is TGCAGTGCTAGTACTGGCAACAATGAGCAGTACTTC.

This clonotype was counted ten times or more. CDR3 protein: CASSQDNTAGELFF. The CDR3 DNA sequence: TGTGCCAGCAGCCAAGATAACACAGCCGGGGAGCTGTTTTTT. The chain recombines TRBV4-2 with TRBJ2-2; no clear D. In germline, CDR1 is LGHNA, CDR2 YNFKEQ. V dropped 0 bases and J dropped 6 bases, with 8 bases sitting between them. The CDR3 is made up of 14 amino acids.

This clonotype came up a few times. The rearrangement uses TRBV7-2 and TRBJ2-5; 7 bases line up with TRBD2. The CDR3 consists of 17 residues. Germline CDR1 reads SGHTA; CDR2 reads FQGNSA. With 6 bases clipped from V and 5 bases from J, the junction kept 18 bases outside the gene matches. CDR3 sequence (DNA): TGTGCCAGCAGTTTTTTGTGGGCTAGCGGCTCCCGGGAGACCCAGTACTTC. Translation gives CASSFLWASGSRETQYF.